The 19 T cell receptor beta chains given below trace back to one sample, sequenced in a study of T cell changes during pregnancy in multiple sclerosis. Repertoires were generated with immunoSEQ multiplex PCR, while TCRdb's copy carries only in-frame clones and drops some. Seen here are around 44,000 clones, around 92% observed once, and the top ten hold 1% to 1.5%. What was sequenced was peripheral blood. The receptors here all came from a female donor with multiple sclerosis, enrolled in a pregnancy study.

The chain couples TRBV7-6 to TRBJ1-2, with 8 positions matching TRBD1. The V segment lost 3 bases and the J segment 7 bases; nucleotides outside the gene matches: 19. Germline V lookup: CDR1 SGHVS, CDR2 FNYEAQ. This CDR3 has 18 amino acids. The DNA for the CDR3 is TGTGCCAGCAGCTTGGACTGGGACAGGCCTTCTACCTCTACTGGCTACACCTTC. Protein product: CASSLDWDRPSTSTGYTF.

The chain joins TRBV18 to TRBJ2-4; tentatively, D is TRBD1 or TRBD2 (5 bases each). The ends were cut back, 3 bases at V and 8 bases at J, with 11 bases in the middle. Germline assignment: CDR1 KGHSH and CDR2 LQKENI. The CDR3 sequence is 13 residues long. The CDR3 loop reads CASSPSGRDIQYF. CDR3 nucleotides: TGTGCCAGCTCACCGTCAGGGCGGGACATTCAGTACTTC. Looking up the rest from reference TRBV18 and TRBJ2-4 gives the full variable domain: NAGVMQNPRHLVRRRGQEARLRCSPMKGHSHVYWYRQLPEEGLKFMVYLQKENIIDESGMPKERFSAEFPKEGPSILRIQQVVRGDSAAYFCASSPSGRDIQYFGAGTRLSVL.

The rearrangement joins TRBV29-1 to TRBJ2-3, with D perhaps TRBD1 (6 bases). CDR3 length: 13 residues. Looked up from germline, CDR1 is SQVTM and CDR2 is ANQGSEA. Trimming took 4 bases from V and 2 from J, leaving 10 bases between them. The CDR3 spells CSVGGGITDTQYF. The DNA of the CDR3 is TGCAGCGTTGGAGGGGGAATCACAGATACGCAGTATTTT.

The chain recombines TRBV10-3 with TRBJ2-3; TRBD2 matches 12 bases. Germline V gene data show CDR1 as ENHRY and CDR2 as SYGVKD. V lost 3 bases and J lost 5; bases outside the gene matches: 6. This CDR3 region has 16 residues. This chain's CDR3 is CAISEPWTSGKDTQYF. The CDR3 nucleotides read TGTGCCATCAGTGAACCCTGGACTAGCGGGAAAGATACGCAGTATTTT.

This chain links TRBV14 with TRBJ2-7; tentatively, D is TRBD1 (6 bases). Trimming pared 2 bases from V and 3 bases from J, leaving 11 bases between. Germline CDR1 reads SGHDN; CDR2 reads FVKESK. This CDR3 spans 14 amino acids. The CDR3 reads CASSQPSTGYEQYF. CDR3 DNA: TGTGCCAGCAGCCAACCGTCGACAGGCTACGAGCAGTACTTC.

The CDR3 spells CASSLERNEKLFF. The CDR3 DNA reads TGCGCCAGCAGCTTGGAACGAAATGAAAAACTGTTTTTT. The chain carries TRBV5-1 and TRBJ1-4; D is uncertain. CDR1 is SGHRS, CDR2 YFSETQ, per germline. Trimming cost V 0 bases and J 5 bases, with 5 bases left between them. CDR3 length equals 13 residues.

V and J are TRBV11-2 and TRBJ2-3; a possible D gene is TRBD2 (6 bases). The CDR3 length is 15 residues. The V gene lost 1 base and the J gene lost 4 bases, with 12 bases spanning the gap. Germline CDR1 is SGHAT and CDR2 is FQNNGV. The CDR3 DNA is TGTGCCAGCAGCTTAGGCGTCGTAGCGGCAGATACGCAGTATTTT. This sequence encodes CASSLGVVAADTQYF. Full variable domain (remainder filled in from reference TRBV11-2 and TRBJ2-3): EAGVAQSPRYKIIEKRQSVAFWCNPISGHATLYWYQQILGQGPKLLIQFQNNGVVDDSQLPKDRFSAERLKGVDSTLKIQPAKLEDSAVYLCASSLGVVAADTQYFGPGTRLTVL.

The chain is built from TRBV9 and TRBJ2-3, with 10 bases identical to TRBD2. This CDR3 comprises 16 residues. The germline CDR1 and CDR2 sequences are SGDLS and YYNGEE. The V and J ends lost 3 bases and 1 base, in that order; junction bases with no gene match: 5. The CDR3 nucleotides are TGTGCCAGCAGCGCCGGGACTAGCGACCGCACAGATACGCAGTATTTT. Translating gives CASSAGTSDRTDTQYF. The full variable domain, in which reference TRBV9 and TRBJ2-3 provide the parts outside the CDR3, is DSGVTQTPKHLITATGQRVTLRCSPRSGDLSVYWYQQSLDQGLQFLIQYYNGEERAKGNILERFSAQQFPDLHSELNLSSLELGDSALYFCASSAGTSDRTDTQYFGPGTRLTVL.

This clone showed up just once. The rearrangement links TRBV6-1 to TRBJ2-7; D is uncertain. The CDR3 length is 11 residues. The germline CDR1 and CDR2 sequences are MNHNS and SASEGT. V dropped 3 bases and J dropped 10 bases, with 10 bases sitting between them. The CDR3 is CASSDSSPQYF. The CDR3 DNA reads TGTGCCAGCAGTGACAGCTCTCCCCAGTACTTC.

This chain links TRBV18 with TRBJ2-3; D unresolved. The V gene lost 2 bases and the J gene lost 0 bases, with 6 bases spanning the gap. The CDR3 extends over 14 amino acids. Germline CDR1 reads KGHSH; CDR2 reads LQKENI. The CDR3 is CASSPKTSTDTQYF. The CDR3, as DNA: TGTGCCAGCTCACCAAAAACTAGCACAGATACGCAGTATTTT.

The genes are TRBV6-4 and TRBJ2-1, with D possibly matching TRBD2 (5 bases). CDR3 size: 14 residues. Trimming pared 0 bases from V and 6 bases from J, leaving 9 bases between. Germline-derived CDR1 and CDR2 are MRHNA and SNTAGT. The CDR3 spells CASSDSGEGNEQFF. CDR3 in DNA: TGTGCCAGCAGTGACTCTGGCGAGGGCAATGAGCAGTTCTTC.

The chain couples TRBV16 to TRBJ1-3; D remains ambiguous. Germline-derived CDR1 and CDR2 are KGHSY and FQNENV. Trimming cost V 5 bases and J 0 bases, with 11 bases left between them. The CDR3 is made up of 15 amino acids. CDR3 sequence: CASSLSGSSGNTIYF. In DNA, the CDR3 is TGTGCCAGCAGCTTATCCGGGAGCTCTGGAAACACCATATATTTT.

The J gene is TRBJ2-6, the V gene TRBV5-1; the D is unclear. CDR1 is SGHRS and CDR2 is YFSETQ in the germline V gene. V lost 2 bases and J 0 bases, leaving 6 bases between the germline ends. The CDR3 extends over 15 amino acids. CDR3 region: CASSLSVSGANVLTF. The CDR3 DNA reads TGCGCCAGCAGCTTATCTGTCTCTGGGGCCAACGTCCTGACTTTC. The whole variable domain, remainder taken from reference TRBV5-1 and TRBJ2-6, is KAGVTQTPRYLIKTRGQQVTLSCSPISGHRSVSWYQQTPGQGLQFLFEYFSETQRNKGNFPGRFSGRQFSNSRSEMNVSTLELGDSALYLCASSLSVSGANVLTFGAGSRLTVL.

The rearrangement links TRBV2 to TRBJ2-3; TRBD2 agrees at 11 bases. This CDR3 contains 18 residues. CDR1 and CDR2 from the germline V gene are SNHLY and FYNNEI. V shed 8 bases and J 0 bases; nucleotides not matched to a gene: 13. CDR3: CASGFVGTSGISTDTQYF. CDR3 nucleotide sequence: TGTGCCAGCGGTTTCGTCGGGACTAGCGGTATCAGCACAGATACGCAGTATTTT.

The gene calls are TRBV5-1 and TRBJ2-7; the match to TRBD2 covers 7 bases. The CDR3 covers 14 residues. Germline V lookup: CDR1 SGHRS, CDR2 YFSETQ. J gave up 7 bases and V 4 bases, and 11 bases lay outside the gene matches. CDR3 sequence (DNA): TGCGCCAGCAGCCTGGGAGGGCCTGGAGAGGAGCAGTACTTC. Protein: CASSLGGPGEEQYF.

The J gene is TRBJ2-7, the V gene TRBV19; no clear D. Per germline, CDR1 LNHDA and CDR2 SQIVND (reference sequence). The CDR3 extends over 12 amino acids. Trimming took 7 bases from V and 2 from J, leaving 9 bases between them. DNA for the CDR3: TGTGCCAGTATTGGAGCAGCCTACGAGCAGTACTTC. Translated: CASIGAAYEQYF.

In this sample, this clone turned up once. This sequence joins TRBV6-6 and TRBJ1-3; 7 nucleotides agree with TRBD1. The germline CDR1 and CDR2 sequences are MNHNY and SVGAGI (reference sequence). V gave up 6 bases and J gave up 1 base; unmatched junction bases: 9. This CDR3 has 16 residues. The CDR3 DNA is TGTGCCAGCAGAGAAACAGGGGTAATGTCTGGAAACACCATATATTTT. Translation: CASRETGVMSGNTIYF.

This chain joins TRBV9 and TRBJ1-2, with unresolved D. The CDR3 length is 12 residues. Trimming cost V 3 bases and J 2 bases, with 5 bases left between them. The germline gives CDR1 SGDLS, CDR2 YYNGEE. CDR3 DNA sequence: TGTGCCAGCAGCGGGCAAAACTATGGCTACACCTTC. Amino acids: CASSGQNYGYTF.

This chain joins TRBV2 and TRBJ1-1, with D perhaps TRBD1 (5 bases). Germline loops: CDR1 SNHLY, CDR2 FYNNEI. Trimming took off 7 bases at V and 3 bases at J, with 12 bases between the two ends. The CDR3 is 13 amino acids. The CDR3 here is CASNEGIYTEAFF. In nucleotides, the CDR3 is TGTGCCAGCAATGAGGGGATCTACACTGAAGCTTTCTTT.